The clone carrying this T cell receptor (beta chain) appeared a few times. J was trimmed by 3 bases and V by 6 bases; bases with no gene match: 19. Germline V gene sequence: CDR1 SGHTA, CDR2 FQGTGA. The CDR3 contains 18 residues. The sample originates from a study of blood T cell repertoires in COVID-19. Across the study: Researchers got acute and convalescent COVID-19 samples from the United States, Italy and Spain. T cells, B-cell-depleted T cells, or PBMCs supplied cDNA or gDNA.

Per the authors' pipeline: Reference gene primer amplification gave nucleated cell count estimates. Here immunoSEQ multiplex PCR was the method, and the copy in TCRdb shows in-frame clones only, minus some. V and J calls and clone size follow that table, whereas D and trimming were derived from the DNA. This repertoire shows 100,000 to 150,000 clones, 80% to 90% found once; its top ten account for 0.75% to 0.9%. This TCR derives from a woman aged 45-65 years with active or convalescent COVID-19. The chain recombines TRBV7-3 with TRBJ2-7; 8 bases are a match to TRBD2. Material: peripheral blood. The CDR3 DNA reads TGTGCCAGCAGTCCTCCCCCACAGCGGGAGTTTCATCGCTACGAGCAGTACTTC. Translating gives CASSPPPQREFHRYEQYF.